This T cell receptor (beta chain) is from a study of Ad26.COV2.S vaccination and SARS-CoV-2 variants. Study-wide findings and caveats: Researchers reported similar non-spike TCR breadth in vaccine and placebo recipients. Placebo recipients trailed vaccine recipients in spike-specific TCR breadth.

In the case of this clone: What it binds is not known.

Using immunoSEQ multiplex PCR, the repertoire was profiled, and TCRdb retains in-frame clones only, with some absent. Altogether about 420,000 clones are present, approximately 90% being singletons, with the ten largest covering around 3.6%. Treatment reported: 19 received Ad26.COV2.S at low or high dose, single or two shots; 5 received placebo; per-sample allocation not given. Sample collection was performed on day 63 after the first vaccine or placebo injection. This CDR3 region has 13 residues. Germline V gives CDR1 SGHDT, CDR2 YYEEEE. V was shortened by 2 bases and J by 2 bases, with 8 bases between the two germline ends.

V and J are TRBV5-6 and TRBJ2-7; the D gene is possibly TRBD1 (5 bases). This sample comprised peripheral blood, obtained in a trial of Ad26.COV2.S vaccine versus placebo. The TCR originated in a person between 18 and 65 years old who received the Ad26.COV2.S COVID-19 vaccine or a placebo. The CDR3: CASSFTGTYEQYF. The CDR3 DNA sequence: TGTGCCAGCAGCTTTACAGGTACCTACGAGCAGTACTTC.